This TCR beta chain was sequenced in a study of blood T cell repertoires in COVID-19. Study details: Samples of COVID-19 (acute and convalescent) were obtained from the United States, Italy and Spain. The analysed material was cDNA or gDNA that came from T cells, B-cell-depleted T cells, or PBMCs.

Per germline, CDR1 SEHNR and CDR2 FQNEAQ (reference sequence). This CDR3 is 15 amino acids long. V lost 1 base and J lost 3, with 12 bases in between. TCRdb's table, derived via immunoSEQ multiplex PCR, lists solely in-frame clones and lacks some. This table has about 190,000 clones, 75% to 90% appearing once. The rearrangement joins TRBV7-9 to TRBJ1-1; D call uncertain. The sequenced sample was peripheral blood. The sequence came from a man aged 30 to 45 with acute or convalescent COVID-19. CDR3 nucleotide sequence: TGTGCCAGCAGCTTAGTTTCAGGAAGGTACACTGAAGCTTTCTTT. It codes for CASSLVSGRYTEAFF.